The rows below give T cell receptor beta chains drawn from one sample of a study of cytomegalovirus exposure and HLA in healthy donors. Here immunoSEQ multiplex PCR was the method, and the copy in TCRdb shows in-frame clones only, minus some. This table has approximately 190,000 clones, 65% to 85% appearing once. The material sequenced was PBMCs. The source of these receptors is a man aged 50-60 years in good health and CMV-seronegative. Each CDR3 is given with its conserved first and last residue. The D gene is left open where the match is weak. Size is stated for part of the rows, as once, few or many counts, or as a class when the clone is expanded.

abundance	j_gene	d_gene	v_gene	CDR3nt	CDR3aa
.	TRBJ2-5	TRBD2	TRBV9	TGTGCCAGCAGCGTAGCGGCTAGCGGGGCCCTAGAGACCCAGTACTTC	CASSVAASGALETQYF
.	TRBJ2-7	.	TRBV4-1	TGCGCCAGCAGCCCCACCCGGACAACCTACGAGCAGTACTTC	CASSPTRTTYEQYF
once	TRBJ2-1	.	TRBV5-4	TGTGCCAGCAGCAGCAACTTCAATGAGCAGTTCTTC	CASSSNFNEQFF
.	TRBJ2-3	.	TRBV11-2	TGTGCCAGCAGCCCTAGTGAGGATACGCAGTATTTT	CASSPSEDTQYF
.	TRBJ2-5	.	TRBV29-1	TGCAGCGCTGCCCCTAGCGTTGAGACCCAGTACTTC	CSAAPSVETQYF
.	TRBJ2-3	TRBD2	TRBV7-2	TGTGCCAGCAGCTTTAGCGGGGGGTACACAGATACGCAGTATTTT	CASSFSGGYTDTQYF
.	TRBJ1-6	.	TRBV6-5	TGTGCCAGCAGTTACTCTACCCCGGGGAATTCACCCCTCCACTTT	CASSYSTPGNSPLHF
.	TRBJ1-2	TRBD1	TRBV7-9	TGTGCCAGCAGCTTAAGACAGGGGAACTATGGCTACACCTTC	CASSLRQGNYGYTF
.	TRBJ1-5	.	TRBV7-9	TGTGCCAGCAGCGCCCAGGGTCCTCAGCCCCAGCATTTT	CASSAQGPQPQHF
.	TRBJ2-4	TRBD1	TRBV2	TGTGCCAGCGGACAGGGGGACAAAAGCATTCAGTACTTC	CASGQGDKSIQYF
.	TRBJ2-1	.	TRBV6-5	TGTGCCAGCAGTTACAGTCCTAGCCGCAATGAGCAGTTCTTC	CASSYSPSRNEQFF
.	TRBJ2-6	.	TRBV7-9	TGTGCCAGCAGGAAAACAAGCTCTGGGGCCAACGTCCTGACTTTC	CASRKTSSGANVLTF
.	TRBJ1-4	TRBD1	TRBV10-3	TGTGCCACCAGTCCGGGACAGGTTGGCGAAAAACTGTTTTTT	CATSPGQVGEKLFF
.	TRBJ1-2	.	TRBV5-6	TGTGCCAGCAGCACGGGAGGGTATGAAGGTTCTGTATATGGCTACACCTTC	CASSTGGYEGSVYGYTF
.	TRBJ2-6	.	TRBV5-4	TGTGCCAGCAGCTTGGAACTGTACTCTGGGGCCAACGTCCTGACTTTC	CASSLELYSGANVLTF
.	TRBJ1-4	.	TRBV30	TGTGCCGGATCCGGGCCGGCGGGTGAAAAACTGTTTTTT	CAGSGPAGEKLFF
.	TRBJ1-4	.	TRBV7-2	TGTGCCAGCAGCAAGGAAACAGGTCGCGAAAAACTGTTTTTT	CASSKETGREKLFF
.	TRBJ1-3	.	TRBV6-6	TGTGCCAGCAGTTACTCGGGAGCTGGAAACACCATATATTTT	CASSYSGAGNTIYF
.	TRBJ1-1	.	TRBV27	TGTGCCAGCAGTTTAAGAGCATTGAACACTGAAGCTTTCTTT	CASSLRALNTEAFF
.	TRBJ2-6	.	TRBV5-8	TGTGCCAGCAGCTTGCCCGGGTCTGGGGCCAACGTCCTGACTTTC	CASSLPGSGANVLTF
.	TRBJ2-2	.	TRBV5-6	TGTGCCAGCAACGGGGGGCCAGGGCGGAGAAACACCGGGGAGCTGTTTTTT	CASNGGPGRRNTGELFF
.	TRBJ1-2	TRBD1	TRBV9	TGTGCCAGCAGCGGACTCCGGGACAGGTCTAACTATGGCTACACCTTC	CASSGLRDRSNYGYTF
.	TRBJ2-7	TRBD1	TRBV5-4	TGTGCCAGCAGCCAAACGGACAGGGGCCACGAGCAGTACTTC	CASSQTDRGHEQYF
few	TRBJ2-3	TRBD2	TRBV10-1	TGCGCCAGCAGTGAGCGGGGGGGTACAGATACGCAGTATTTT	CASSERGGTDTQYF
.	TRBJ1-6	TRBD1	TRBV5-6	TGTGCCAGCAGCTTGACAGGGGTCACTTCACCCCTCCACTTT	CASSLTGVTSPLHF
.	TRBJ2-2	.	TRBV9	TGTGCCAGCAGCGAGTACCCAGGGGAGACCGGGGAGCTGTTTTTT	CASSEYPGETGELFF
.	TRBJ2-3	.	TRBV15	TGTGCCACCAGCAGAGAGGGCGGGGTGGCAGATACGCAGTATTTT	CATSREGGVADTQYF
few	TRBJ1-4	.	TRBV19	TGTGCCAGTAGTATGGGCAGGGCCCCTAATGAAAAACTGTTTTTT	CASSMGRAPNEKLFF
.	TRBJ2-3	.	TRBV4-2	TGTGCCAGCAGCCAAGGACTCTTGGCCCCGAGGCGCACAGATACGCAGTATTTT	CASSQGLLAPRRTDTQYF
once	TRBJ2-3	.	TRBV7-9	TGTGCCAGCAGCTTATTGTTGGGTACAAGCGTGGATACGCAGTATTTT	CASSLLLGTSVDTQYF
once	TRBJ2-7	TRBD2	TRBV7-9	TGTGCCAGCAGCTTAGGGACTAGCGGGAGGGACGAGCAGTACTTC	CASSLGTSGRDEQYF
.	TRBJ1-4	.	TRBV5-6	TGTGCCAGCAGCTTGGACAGGAATGGAAAACTGTTTTTT	CASSLDRNGKLFF
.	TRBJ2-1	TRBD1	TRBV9	TGTGCCACGGGACAGGGGAATGGTGAGCAGTTCTTC	CATGQGNGEQFF